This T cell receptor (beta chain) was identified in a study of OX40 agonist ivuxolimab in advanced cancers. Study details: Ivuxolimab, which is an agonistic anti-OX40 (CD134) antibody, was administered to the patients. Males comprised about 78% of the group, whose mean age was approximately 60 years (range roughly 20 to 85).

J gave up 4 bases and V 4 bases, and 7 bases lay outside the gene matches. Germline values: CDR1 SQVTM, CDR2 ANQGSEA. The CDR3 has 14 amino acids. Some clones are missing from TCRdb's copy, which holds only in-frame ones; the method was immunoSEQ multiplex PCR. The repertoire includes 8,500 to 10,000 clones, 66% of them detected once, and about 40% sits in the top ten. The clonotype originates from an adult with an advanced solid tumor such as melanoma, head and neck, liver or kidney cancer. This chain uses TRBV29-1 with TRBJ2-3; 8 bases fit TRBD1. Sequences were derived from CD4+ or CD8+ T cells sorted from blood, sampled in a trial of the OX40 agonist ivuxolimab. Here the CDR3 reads CSVVGQGVSDTQYF. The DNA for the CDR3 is TGCAGCGTTGTCGGACAGGGAGTATCAGATACGCAGTATTTT.